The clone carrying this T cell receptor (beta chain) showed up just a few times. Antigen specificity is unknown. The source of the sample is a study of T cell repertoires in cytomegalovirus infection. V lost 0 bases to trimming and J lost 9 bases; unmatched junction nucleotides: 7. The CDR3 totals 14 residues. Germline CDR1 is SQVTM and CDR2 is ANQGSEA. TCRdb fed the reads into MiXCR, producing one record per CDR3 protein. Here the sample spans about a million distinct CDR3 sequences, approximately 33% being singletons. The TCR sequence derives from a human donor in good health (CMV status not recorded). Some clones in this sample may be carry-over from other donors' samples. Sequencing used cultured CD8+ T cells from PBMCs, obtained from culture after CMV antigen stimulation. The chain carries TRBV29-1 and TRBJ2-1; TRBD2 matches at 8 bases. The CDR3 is CSVEERGDWAEQFF. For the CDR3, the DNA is TGCAGCGTTGAAGAGCGGGGGGATTGGGCTGAGCAGTTCTTC.